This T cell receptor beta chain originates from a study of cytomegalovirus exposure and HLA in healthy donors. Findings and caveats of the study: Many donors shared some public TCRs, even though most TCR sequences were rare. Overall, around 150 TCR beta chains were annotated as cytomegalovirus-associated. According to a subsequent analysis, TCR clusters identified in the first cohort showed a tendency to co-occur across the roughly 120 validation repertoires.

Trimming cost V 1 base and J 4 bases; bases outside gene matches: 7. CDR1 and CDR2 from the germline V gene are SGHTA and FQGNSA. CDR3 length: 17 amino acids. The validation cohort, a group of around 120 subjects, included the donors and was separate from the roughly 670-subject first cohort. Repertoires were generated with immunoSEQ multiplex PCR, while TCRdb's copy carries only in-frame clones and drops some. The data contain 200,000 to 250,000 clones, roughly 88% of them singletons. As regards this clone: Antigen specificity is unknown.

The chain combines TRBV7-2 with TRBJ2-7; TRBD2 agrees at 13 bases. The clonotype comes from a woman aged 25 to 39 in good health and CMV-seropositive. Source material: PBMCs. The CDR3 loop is CASSLEGLAGRGYEQYF. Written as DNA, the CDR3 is TGTGCCAGCAGCTTAGAGGGACTAGCGGGGAGGGGGTACGAGCAGTACTTC.